The rows below give T cell receptor beta chains drawn from one sample of a study of PD-1 blockade in mismatch repair-deficient tumors. Libraries were prepared by immunoSEQ multiplex PCR; TCRdb keeps only in-frame clonotypes and omits some of them. This sample carries 70,000 to 90,000 clones, 70% to 90% of them seen once, and the ten largest clones take roughly 5.5%. The specimen was peripheral blood, collected 44 weeks after starting pembrolizumab. Source of these receptors: an adult with mismatch repair-deficient cancer. The conserved cysteine and the conserved F or W are not part of the CDR3 here. The order of the fields is V gene, clone size, J gene, CDR3 protein. Size is omitted from some rows. Given values are once, few, many or a class for expanded clones.

TRBV4-3	NA	TRBJ1-4	ASSQDAGQGGEKLF
TRBV6-5	NA	TRBJ2-7	ASRPGGAYEQY
TRBV6-5	NA	TRBJ1-2	ASRPGQATNYGYT
TRBV7-2	NA	TRBJ2-7	ASSQGGGNPYEQY
TRBV11-3	NA	TRBJ2-3	ASSGRQGARTDTQY
TRBV21-1	NA	TRBJ1-4	ASSLPPGQSPEKLF
TRBV6-5	few	TRBJ2-7	ASSYGLATYEQY
TRBV18	few	TRBJ2-7	ASSPSSGWPREQY
TRBV7-7	NA	TRBJ2-1	ASSLDGTDEQF
TRBV9	NA	TRBJ1-2	ASSSRDLGGYT
TRBV5-4	few	TRBJ2-7	ASSQTNQVYEQY
TRBV6-5	NA	TRBJ2-4	ASSDRVGDIQY
TRBV7-3	NA	TRBJ1-4	ASSLNSNEKLF
TRBV7-3	NA	TRBJ2-3	ASSLTRDFDTQY
TRBV6-1	NA	TRBJ1-2	ASSEATVYGYT
TRBV11-2	NA	TRBJ2-2	ASSLGSSARYGELF
TRBV25-1	NA	TRBJ1-1	ASSEVTGSTEAF
TRBV7-3	NA	TRBJ2-2	ASSLVDTGELF
TRBV27	few	TRBJ1-1	ASSLSGGEHTEAF
TRBV2	NA	TRBJ1-1	ASGEQVAGTEAF
TRBV7-7	NA	TRBJ2-3	ASSLLQDTDTQY
TRBV27	NA	TRBJ2-1	ASTLANEQF
TRBV7-2	NA	TRBJ2-2	ASSSGHGELF
TRBV2	NA	TRBJ1-5	ASTGSRDRINQPQH
TRBV2	NA	TRBJ2-1	ASRDSGRAYEQF
TRBV14	NA	TRBJ2-4	ASSPFLGNIQY
TRBV27	NA	TRBJ2-2	ATAGRTNTGELF
TRBV15	NA	TRBJ1-1	ATSRPASGGTEAF
TRBV5-5	NA	TRBJ2-1	ASSLVTTEQF
TRBV6-5	NA	TRBJ1-2	ASTMTGRADGYT
TRBV7-6	NA	TRBJ2-7	ASSLIYGPGQPYEQY
TRBV11-2	NA	TRBJ2-2	ASSLRTGSGGELF
TRBV9	NA	TRBJ2-2	ASSVASGTNTGELF
TRBV6-6	NA	TRBJ1-1	ASSYSYGYEAF
TRBV5-4	once	TRBJ2-7	ASSRKGSDEQY
TRBV2	few	TRBJ1-2	ASSGGSWGGYT
TRBV7-8	NA	TRBJ2-5	ASSLAGRETQY
TRBV5-4	NA	TRBJ2-6	ASSLAGAGANVLT
TRBV4-2	NA	TRBJ2-2	ASSQEGKGNTGELF
TRBV30	NA	TRBJ2-5	AWRFPSVETQY
TRBV18	NA	TRBJ2-7	ASSPPTLRDEQY
TRBV14	few	TRBJ2-3	ASSPINFESADTQY
TRBV4-3	NA	TRBJ2-5	ASSQEGTEQETQY
TRBV5-5	NA	TRBJ2-3	ASTLTKYLYDDTQY
TRBV2	NA	TRBJ2-6	ASLQPGLDSSGANVLT
TRBV7-9	NA	TRBJ2-7	ASSLERREFSYEQY
TRBV9	once	TRBJ2-7	ASSVRTGGGYEQY
TRBV30	NA	TRBJ2-2	AWTLTSGTGELF